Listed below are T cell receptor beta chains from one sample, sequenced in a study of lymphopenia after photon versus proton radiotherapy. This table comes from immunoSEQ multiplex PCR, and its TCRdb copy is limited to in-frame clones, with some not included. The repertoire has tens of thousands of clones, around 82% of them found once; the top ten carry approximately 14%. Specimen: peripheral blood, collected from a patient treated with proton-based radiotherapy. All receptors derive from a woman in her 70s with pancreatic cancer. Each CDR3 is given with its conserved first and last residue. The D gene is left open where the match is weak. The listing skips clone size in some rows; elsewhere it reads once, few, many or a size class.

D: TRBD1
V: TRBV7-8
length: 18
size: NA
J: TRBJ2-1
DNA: TGTGCCAGCAGCTTAGTCGCAGACCGGGACAGGGACGTGAATGAGCAGTTCTTC
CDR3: CASSLVADRDRDVNEQFF

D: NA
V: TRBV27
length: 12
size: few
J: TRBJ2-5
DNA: TGTGCCAGCAGTTTGAACCAAGAGACCCAGTACTTC
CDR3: CASSLNQETQYF

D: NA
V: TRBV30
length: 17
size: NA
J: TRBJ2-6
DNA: TGTGCCTGGAGTTCCCGGGGGTCCGGGACTGGGGCCAACGTCCTGACTTTC
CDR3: CAWSSRGSGTGANVLTF

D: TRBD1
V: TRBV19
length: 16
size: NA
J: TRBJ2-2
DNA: TGTGCCAGTAGTACGACAGGGCGAACGAACACCGGGGAGCTGTTTTTT
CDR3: CASSTTGRTNTGELFF

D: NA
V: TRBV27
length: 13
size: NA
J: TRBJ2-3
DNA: TGTGCCAGCAGCAACACAACCACAGATACGCAGTATTTT
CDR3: CASSNTTTDTQYF

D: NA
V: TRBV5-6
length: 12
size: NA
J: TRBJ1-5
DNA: TGTGCCAGCAGCTTGGCAAATCAGCCCCAGCATTTT
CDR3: CASSLANQPQHF

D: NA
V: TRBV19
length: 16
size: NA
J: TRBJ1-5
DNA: TGTGCCAGTAGTATAATGGGGGGAGGAGGCAATCAGCCCCAGCATTTT
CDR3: CASSIMGGGGNQPQHF

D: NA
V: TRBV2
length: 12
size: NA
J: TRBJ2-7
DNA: TGTGCCAGCGAAGGACAGTACTACGAGCAGTACTTC
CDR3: CASEGQYYEQYF

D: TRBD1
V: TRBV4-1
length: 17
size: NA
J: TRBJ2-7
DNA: TGCGCCAGCAGCCATCCCCCGACAGGGAGCCTCCCCTACGAGCAGTACTTC
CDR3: CASSHPPTGSLPYEQYF

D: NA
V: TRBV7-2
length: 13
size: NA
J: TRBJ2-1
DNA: TGTGCCAGCAACCGTAGGGGGGAAGGCGAGCAGTTCTTC
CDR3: CASNRRGEGEQFF

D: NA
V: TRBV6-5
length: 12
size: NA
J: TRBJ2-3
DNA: TGTGCCAGCAGTGGATTCACAGATACGCAGTATTTT
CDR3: CASSGFTDTQYF

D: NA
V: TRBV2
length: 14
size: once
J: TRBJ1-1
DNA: TGTGCCAGCGCTACTTTGGAGGGCTACACTGAAGCTTTCTTT
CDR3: CASATLEGYTEAFF

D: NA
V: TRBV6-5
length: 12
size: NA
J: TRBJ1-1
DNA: TGTGCCAGCAGTTCCCCAGCAAAGGGAGCTTTCTTT
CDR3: CASSSPAKGAFF

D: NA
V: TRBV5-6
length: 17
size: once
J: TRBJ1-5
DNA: TGTGCCAGCAGCTTGAGGGTAGGTGCTGTAGTTGATCAGCCCCAGCATTTT
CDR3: CASSLRVGAVVDQPQHF

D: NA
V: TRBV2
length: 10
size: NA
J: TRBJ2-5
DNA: TGTGCCAGCAGTGGGGAGACCCAGTACTTC
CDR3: CASSGETQYF

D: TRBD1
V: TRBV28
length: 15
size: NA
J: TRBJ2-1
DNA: TGTGCCAGCGCCTTCCGGGACAGGGGATACAATGAGCAGTTCTTC
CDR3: CASAFRDRGYNEQFF

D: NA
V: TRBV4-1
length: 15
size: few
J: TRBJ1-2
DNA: TGCGCCAGCAGCCAAGGAATCGATAAGGACTATGGCTACACCTTC
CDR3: CASSQGIDKDYGYTF

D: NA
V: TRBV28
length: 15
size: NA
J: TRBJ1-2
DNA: TGTGCCAGCAGTTTAGTTGGGGCAGGGCGACTGCGCTACACCTTC
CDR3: CASSLVGAGRLRYTF

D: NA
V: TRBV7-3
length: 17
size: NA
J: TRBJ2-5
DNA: TGTGCCAGCAGCCCAGGGACGGCGACGTTTATGAGAGAGACCCAGTACTTC
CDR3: CASSPGTATFMRETQYF

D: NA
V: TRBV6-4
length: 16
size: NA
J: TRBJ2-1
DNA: TGTGCCAGCAGTCACCATGCGGAATGGCCAAACAATGAGCAGTTCTTC
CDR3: CASSHHAEWPNNEQFF

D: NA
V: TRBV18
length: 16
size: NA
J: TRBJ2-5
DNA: TGTGCCAGCTCACCGGTCAGCAGGGACCTTCAAGAGACCCAGTACTTC
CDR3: CASSPVSRDLQETQYF

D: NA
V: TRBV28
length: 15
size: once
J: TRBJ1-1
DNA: TGTGCCAGCAGATCGACCGGGATGAGGAGTACTGAAGCTTTCTTT
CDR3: CASRSTGMRSTEAFF

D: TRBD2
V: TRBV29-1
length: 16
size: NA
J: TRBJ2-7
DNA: TGCAGCGTTGAAGTACCGACTAGCGGATCCTCCTACGAGCAGTACTTC
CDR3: CSVEVPTSGSSYEQYF

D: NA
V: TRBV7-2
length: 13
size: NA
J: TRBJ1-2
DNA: TGTGCCAGCAGCGCGTCAGGGGCAGGAGGCTACACCTTC
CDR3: CASSASGAGGYTF

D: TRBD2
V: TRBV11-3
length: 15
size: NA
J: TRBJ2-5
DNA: TGTGCCAGCAGCTTCAGGCGGGAGGGACAAGAGACCCAGTACTTC
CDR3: CASSFRREGQETQYF

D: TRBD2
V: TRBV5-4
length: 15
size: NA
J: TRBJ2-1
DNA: TGTGCCAGCAGCTTGGAACTAGCGGGAGGCCATGAGCAGTTCTTC
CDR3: CASSLELAGGHEQFF

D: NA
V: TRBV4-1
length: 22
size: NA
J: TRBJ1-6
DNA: TGCGCCAGCAGCCAACAAACAGGACGCGGGGTGGGAGGTACGGAGCCCGGGTCACCCCTCCACTTT
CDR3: CASSQQTGRGVGGTEPGSPLHF

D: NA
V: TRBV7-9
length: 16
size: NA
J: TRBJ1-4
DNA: TGTGCCAGCAGCTTTAACTTGGCAGGGTCTAATGAAAAACTGTTTTTT
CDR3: CASSFNLAGSNEKLFF

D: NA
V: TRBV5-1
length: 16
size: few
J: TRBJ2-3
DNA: TGCGCCAGCAGCTTGGGAGGGAGTAAGGGGACAGATACGCAGTATTTT
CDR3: CASSLGGSKGTDTQYF

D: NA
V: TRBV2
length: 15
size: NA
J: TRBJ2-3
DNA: TGTGCCAGCAGTCAGGAGCGCGGCCTCACAGATACGCAGTATTTT
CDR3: CASSQERGLTDTQYF

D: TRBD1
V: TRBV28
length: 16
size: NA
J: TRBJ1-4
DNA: TGTGCCAGCAGTTCTTCCGGGACAGGGAATATTGAAAAACTGTTTTTT
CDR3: CASSSSGTGNIEKLFF

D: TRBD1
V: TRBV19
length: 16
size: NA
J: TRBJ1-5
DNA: TGTGCCAGTAGTCCTGGGACAGCGAGAAGCAATCAGCCCCAGCATTTT
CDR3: CASSPGTARSNQPQHF

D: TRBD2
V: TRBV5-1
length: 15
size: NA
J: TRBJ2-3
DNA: TGCGCCAGCAGCCAAGCGGGAGGGCCGACAGATACGCAGTATTTT
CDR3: CASSQAGGPTDTQYF

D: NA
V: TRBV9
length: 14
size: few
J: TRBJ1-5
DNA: TGTGCCAGCAGCGCAGGACAGAACAATCAGCCCCAGCATTTT
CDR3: CASSAGQNNQPQHF

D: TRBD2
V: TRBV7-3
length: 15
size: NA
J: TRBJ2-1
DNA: TGTGCCAGCAGCTCTCGAGCGGGATTGATCAATGAGCAGTTCTTC
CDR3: CASSSRAGLINEQFF

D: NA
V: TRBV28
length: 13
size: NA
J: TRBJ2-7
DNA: TGTGCCAGCAGCCCCGGTTCCTCCTACGAGCAGTACTTC
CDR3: CASSPGSSYEQYF

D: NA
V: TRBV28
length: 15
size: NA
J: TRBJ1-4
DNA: TGTGCCAGCAGTGCCCCGGCGACGTCGGGTTGGAAACTGTTTTTT
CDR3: CASSAPATSGWKLFF

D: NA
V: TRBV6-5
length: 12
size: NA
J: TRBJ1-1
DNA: TGTGCCAGCAGAAATACAGTACCTGAAGCTTTCTTT
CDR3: CASRNTVPEAFF

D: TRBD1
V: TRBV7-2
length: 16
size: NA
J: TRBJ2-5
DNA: TGTGCCAGCAGCCCCTACAGGGGACCCTCACAAGAGACCCAGTACTTC
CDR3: CASSPYRGPSQETQYF

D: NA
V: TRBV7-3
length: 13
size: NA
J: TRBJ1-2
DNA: TGTGCCAGCAGCTTATACCCAGGGAATGGCTACACCTTC
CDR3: CASSLYPGNGYTF

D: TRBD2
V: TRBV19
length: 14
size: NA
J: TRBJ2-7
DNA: TGTGCCAGTAGCTCGGGGGGAACCCCCTACGAGCAGTACTTC
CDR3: CASSSGGTPYEQYF

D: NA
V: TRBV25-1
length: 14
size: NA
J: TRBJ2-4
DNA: TGTGCCAGCAGTCCGCCTAAGACAAAAAACATTCAGTACTTC
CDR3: CASSPPKTKNIQYF

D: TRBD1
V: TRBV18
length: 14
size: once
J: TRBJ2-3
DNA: TGTGCCAGCTCTGGCCGGGACAGGACAGATACGCAGTATTTT
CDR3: CASSGRDRTDTQYF

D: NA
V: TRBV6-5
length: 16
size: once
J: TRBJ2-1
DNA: TGTGCCAGCAGTTACTTCGCCAGGAGCTCCTACAATGAGCAGTTCTTC
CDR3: CASSYFARSSYNEQFF

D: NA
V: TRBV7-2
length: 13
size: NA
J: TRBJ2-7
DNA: TGTGCCAGCAGCCTCCTCTATCGGGGCGAGCAGTACTTC
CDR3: CASSLLYRGEQYF

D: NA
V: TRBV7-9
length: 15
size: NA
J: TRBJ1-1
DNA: TGTGCCAGCAGCCTATTTGATAGGCCCGAGGCTGAAGCTTTCTTT
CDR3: CASSLFDRPEAEAFF

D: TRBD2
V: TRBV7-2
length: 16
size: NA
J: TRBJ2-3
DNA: TGTGCCAGCAGCGCCCAGGGCGGGAGGAACACAGATACGCAGTATTTT
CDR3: CASSAQGGRNTDTQYF

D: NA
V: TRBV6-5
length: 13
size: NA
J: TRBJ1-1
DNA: TGTGCCAGCAGTTACGCTATGAACACTGAAGCTTTCTTT
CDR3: CASSYAMNTEAFF

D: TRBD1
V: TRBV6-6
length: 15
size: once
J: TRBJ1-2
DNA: TGTGCCAGCAGCCCCGACAGGGGGCAAGACTATGGCTACACCTTC
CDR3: CASSPDRGQDYGYTF

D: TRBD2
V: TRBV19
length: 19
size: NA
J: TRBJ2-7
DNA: TGTGCCAGTAGTATCTCTACGGCTGGGTTTTGGACTAGCGGGAGCGAGCAGTACTTC
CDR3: CASSISTAGFWTSGSEQYF

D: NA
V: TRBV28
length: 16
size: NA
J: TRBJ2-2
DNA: TGTGCCAGCAGTGAGGGGGGGACAGGACCCACCGGGGAGCTGTTTTTT
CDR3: CASSEGGTGPTGELFF

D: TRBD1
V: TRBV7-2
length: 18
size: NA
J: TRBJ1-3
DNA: TGTGCCAGCAGCACAGACTCCGGGACAGCCTACTCTGGAAACACCATATATTTT
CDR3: CASSTDSGTAYSGNTIYF

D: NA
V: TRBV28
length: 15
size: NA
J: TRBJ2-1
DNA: TGTGCCAGCAGTTTATTCCCAGGGATGGACAATGAGCAGTTCTTC
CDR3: CASSLFPGMDNEQFF